This T cell receptor beta chain derives from a study of T cells in Graves' hyperthyroidism and ophthalmopathy. Whole-study context: Peripheral blood was obtained at initial diagnosis, preceding any treatment.

Study observations and caveats: Blood samples included most of the expanded thyroid clonotypes exceeding 0.001.

Diagnosing involved the use of clinical symptoms, serum thyroxine and TRAb, thyroid ultrasound and orbital computed tomography. Fresh peripheral blood, around 9.3 ml of it, supplied the PBMCs. A remark on this clonotype: Its matching antigen is unknown.

Amplified TCR beta CDR3 regions derived from RNA transcripts. When the TCR CDR3 underwent first-round RT-PCR, the HTBI primer set was used. TCRdb passed the multiplex PCR reads through MiXCR, listing each CDR3 protein once. The sample records hundreds of thousands of distinct CDR3 sequences, roughly 18% being singletons. The V and J ends lost 7 bases and 5 bases, in that order; junction bases with no gene match: 3. This CDR3 is built from 14 residues. CDR1 MNHEY and CDR2 SVGAGI come from the germline V gene. The receptor was isolated from a man aged 50-60 years with Graves' ophthalmopathy. This chain connects TRBV6-5 to TRBJ1-6, with 9 nucleotides matching TRBD1. Input material: blood. CDR3 nucleotides: TGTGCCAGCACTTGGGACAGGGATAATTCACCCCTCCACTTT. Its protein is CASTWDRDNSPLHF.